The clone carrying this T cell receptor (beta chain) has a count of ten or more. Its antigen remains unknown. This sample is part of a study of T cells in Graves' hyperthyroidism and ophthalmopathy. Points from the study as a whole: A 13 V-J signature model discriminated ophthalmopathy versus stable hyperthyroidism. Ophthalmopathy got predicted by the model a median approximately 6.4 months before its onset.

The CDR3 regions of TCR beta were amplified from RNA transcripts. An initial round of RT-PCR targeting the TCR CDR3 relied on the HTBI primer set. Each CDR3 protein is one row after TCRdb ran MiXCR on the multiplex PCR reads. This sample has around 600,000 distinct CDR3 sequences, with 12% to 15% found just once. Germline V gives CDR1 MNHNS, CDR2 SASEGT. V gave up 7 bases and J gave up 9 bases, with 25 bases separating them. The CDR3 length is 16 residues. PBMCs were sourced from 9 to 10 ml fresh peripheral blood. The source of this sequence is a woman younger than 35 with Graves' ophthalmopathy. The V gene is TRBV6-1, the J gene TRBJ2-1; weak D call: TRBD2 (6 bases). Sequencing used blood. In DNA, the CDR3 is TGTGCCAGCAAGAGGGGTATCCAGGAGGGCCATGGTGAGCAGTTCTTC. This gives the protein CASKRGIQEGHGEQFF.